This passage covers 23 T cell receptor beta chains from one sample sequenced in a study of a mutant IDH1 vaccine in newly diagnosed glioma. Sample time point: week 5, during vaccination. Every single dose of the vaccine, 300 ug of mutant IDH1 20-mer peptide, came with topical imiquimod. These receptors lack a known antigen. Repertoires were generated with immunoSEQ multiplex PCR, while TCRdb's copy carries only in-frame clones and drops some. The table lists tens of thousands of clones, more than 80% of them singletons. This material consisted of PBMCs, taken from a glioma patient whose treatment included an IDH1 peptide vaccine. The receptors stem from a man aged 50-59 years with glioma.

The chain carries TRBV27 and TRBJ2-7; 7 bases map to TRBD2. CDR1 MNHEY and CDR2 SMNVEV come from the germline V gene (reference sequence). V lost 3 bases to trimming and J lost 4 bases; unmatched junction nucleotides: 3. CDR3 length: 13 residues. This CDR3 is CASSLGGGYEQYF. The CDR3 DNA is TGTGCCAGCAGTTTGGGGGGAGGGTACGAGCAGTACTTC.

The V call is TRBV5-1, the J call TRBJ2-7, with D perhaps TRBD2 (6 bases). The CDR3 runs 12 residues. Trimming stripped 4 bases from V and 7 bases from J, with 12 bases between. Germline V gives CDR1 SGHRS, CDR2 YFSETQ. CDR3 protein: CASSAGGREQYF. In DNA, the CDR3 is TGCGCCAGCAGCGCTGGAGGGCGGGAGCAGTACTTC.

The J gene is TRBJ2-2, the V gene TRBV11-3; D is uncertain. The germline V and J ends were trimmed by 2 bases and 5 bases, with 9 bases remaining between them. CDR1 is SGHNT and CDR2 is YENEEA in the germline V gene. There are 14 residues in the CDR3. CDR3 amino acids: CASSLKSATGELFF. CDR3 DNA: TGTGCCAGCAGCTTAAAAAGCGCAACCGGGGAGCTGTTTTTT.

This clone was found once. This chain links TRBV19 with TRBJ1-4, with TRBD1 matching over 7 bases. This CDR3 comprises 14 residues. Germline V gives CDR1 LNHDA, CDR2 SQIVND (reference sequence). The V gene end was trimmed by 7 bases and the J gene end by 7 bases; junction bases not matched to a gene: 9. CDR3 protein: CASTTQGRSEKLFF. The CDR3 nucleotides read TGTGCCAGTACCACACAGGGGCGGAGTGAAAAACTGTTTTTT.

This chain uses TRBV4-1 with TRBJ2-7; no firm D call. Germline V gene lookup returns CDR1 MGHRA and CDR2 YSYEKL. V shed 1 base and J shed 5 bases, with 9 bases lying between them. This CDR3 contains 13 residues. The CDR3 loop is CASSQARNDEQYF. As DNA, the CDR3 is TGCGCCAGCAGCCAAGCCCGGAATGACGAGCAGTACTTC.

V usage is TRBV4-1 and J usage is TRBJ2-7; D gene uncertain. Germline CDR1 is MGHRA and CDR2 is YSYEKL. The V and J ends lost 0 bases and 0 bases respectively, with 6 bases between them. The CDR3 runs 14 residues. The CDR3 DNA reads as TGCGCCAGCAGCCAAGATACAGTCTCCTACGAGCAGTACTTC. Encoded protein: CASSQDTVSYEQYF.

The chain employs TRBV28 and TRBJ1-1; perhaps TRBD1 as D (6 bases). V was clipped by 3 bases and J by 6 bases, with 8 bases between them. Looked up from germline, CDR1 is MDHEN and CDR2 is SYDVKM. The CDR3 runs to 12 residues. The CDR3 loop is CASSFRGSEAFF. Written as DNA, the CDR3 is TGTGCCAGCAGTTTCAGGGGTTCTGAAGCTTTCTTT.

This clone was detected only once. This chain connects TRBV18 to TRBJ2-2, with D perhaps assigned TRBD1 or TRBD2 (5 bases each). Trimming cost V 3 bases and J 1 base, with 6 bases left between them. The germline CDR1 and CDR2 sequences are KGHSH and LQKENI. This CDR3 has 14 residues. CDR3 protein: CASSPGGNTGELFF. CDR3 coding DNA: TGTGCCAGCTCACCTGGGGGGAACACCGGGGAGCTGTTTTTT. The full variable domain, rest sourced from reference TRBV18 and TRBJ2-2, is NAGVMQNPRHLVRRRGQEARLRCSPMKGHSHVYWYRQLPEEGLKFMVYLQKENIIDESGMPKERFSAEFPKEGPSILRIQQVVRGDSAAYFCASSPGGNTGELFFGEGSRLTVL.

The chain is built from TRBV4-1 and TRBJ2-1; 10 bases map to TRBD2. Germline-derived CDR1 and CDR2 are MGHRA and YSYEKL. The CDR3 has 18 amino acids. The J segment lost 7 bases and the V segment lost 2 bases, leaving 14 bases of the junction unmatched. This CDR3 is CASSQPQGGAGGLNEQFF. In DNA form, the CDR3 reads TGCGCCAGCAGCCAACCACAGGGAGGAGCGGGGGGGCTGAATGAGCAGTTCTTC.

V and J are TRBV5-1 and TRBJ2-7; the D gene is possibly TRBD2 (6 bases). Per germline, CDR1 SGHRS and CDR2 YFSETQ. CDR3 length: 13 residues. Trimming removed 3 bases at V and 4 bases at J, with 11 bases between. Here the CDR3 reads CASSSEGRYEQYF. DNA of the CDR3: TGCGCCAGCAGCTCGGAGGGGAGGTACGAGCAGTACTTC.

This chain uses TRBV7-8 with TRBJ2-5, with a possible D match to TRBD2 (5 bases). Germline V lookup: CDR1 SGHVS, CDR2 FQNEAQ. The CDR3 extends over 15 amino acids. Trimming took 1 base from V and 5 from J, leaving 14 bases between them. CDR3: CASSLVVGGRETQYF. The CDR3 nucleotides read TGTGCCAGCAGCTTAGTTGTCGGAGGTCGGGAGACCCAGTACTTC. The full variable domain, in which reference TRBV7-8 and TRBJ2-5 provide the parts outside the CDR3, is GAGVSQSPRYKVAKRGQDVALRCDPISGHVSLFWYQQALGQGPEFLTYFQNEAQLDKSGLPSDRFFAERPEGSVSTLKIQRTQQEDSAVYLCASSLVVGGRETQYFGPGTRLLVL.

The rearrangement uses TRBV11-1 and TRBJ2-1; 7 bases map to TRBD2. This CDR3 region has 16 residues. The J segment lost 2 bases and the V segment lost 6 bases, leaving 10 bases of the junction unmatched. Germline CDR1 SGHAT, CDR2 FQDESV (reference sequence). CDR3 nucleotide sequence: TGTGCCAGCAGTCGAACCGGGACTATCACCTACAATGAGCAGTTCTTC. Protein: CASSRTGTITYNEQFF.

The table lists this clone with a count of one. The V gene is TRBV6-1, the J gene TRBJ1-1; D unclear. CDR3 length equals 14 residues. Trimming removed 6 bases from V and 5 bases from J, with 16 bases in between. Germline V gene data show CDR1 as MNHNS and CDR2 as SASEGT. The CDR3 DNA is TGTGCCAGCAGAGAGGTGGACTTTTTTACTGAAGCTTTCTTT. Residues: CASREVDFFTEAFF.

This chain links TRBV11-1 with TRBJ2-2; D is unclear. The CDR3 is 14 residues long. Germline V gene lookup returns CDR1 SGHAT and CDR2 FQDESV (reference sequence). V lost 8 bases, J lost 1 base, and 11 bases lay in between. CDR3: CASRSGENTGELFF. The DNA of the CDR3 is TGTGCCAGCCGCTCGGGCGAGAACACCGGGGAGCTGTTTTTT.

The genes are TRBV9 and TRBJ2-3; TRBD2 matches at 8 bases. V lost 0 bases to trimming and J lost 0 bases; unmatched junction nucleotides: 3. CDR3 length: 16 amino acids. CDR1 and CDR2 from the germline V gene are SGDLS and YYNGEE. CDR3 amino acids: CASSVELAGSTDTQYF. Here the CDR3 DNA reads TGTGCCAGCAGCGTAGAATTAGCGGGAAGCACAGATACGCAGTATTTT.

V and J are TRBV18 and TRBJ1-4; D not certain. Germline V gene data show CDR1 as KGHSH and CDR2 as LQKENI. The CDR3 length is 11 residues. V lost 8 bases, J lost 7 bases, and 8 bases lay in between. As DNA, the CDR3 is TGTGCCAGCCGATCCAGTGAAAAACTGTTTTTT. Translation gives CASRSSEKLFF. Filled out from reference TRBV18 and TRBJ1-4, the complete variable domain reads NAGVMQNPRHLVRRRGQEARLRCSPMKGHSHVYWYRQLPEEGLKFMVYLQKENIIDESGMPKERFSAEFPKEGPSILRIQQVVRGDSAAYFCASRSSEKLFFGSGTQLSVL.

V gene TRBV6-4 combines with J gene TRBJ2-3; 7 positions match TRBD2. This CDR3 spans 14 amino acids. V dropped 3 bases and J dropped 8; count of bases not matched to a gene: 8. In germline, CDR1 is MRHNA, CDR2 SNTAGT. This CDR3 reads CASSEKAGFVTQYF. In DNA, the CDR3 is TGTGCCAGCAGTGAAAAAGCGGGGTTTGTTACGCAGTATTTT.

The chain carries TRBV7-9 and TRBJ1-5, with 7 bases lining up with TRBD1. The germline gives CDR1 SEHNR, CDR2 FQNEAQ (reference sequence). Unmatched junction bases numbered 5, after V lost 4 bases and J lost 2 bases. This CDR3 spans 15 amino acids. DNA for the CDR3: TGTGCCAGCAGCTACAGTGGACAGGGCAATCAGCCCCAGCATTTT. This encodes CASSYSGQGNQPQHF.

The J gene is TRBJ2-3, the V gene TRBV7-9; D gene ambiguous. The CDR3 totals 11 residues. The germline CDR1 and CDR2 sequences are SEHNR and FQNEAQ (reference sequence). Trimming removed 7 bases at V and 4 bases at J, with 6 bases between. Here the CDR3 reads CASMLADTQYF. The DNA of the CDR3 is TGTGCCAGCATGCTCGCAGATACGCAGTATTTT.

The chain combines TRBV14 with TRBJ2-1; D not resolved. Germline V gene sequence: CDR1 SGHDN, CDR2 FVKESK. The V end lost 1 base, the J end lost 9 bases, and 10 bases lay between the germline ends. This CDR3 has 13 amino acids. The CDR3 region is CASSQVIPGEQFF. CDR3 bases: TGTGCCAGCAGCCAAGTAATCCCGGGTGAGCAGTTCTTC.

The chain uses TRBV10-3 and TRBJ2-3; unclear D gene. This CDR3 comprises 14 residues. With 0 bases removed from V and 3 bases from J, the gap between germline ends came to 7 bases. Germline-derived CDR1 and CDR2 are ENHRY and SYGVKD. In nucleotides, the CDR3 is TGTGCCATCAGTGAGTCAGGCAGGACAGATACGCAGTATTTT. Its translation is CAISESGRTDTQYF.

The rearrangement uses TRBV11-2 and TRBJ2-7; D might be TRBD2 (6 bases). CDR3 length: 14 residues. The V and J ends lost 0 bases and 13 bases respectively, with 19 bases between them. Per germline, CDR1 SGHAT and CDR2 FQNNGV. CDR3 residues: CASSLDIMREVPYF. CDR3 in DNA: TGTGCCAGCAGCTTAGATATTATGAGGGAGGTGCCATACTTC.

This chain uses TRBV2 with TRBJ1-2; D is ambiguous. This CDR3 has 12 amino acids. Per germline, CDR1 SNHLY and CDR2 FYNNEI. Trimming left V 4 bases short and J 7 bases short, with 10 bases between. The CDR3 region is CASSGSLGGYTF. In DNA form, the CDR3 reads TGTGCCAGCAGTGGATCGCTGGGTGGCTACACCTTC.